These 20 T cell receptor beta chains share one sample of origin, sequenced in a study of shared clonotypes between healthy human individuals. The protocol was immunoSEQ multiplex PCR, while the TCRdb copy is restricted to in-frame clones and leaves out a portion. The sample lists roughly 700,000 clones; 74% were seen once. Material: memory CD4+ T cells sorted from blood. Documented subset: CD45RA-negative fraction. Receptor source: a woman aged 30 to 39 in good health.

This chain joins TRBV5-1 and TRBJ2-1; possible D gene TRBD2, 6 bases. The length of the CDR3 is 15 residues. V gave up 1 base and J gave up 2 bases, with 10 bases separating them. Germline CDR1 reads SGHRS; CDR2 reads YFSETQ. CDR3: CASSLRASAYNEQFF. CDR3 coding DNA: TGCGCCAGCAGCTTGAGGGCTAGCGCCTACAATGAGCAGTTCTTC. Full variable domain (outside the CDR3, taken from reference TRBV5-1 and TRBJ2-1): KAGVTQTPRYLIKTRGQQVTLSCSPISGHRSVSWYQQTPGQGLQFLFEYFSETQRNKGNFPGRFSGRQFSNSRSEMNVSTLELGDSALYLCASSLRASAYNEQFFGPGTRLTVL.

Comments on this clone: The conserved phenylalanine or tryptophan is not found at the CDR3 terminus, so this likely reflects a read error. This chain joins TRBV15 and TRBJ1-2; tentative D call: TRBD1 (5 bases). V shed 5 bases and J shed 4 bases, with 17 bases lying between them. From germline, CDR1 is LNHNV and CDR2 YYDKDF (reference sequence). This CDR3 has 15 residues. CDR3: CATSSNEGTGYGYTL. The CDR3 DNA reads TGTGCCACCAGCTCTAACGAGGGGACGGGCTATGGCTACACCCTC.

The chain links TRBV2 to TRBJ2-2; D is tentatively TRBD1 or TRBD2 (6 bases each). Between the trimmed V and J ends, which lost 5 bases and 3 bases, there was a span of 13 bases. The CDR3 is 15 residues long. Germline V gene sequence: CDR1 SNHLY, CDR2 FYNNEI. The CDR3 DNA reads as TGTGCCAGCAGTCTAGGGGGGCGGGACACCGGGGAGCTGTTTTTT. This codes for CASSLGGRDTGELFF.

The chain has TRBV7-9 and TRBJ2-1; D perhaps matches TRBD2 (5 bases). This CDR3 comprises 17 residues. The germline V gene encodes CDR1 SEHNR and CDR2 FQNEAQ (reference sequence). V lost 3 bases to trimming and J lost 3 bases, with 18 bases between them. The CDR3, as DNA: TGTGCCAGCAGCTTCCCAATACTAGTCCATCTCTACAATGAGCAGTTCTTC. Encoded protein: CASSFPILVHLYNEQFF.

This clone has ten or more counts. The V gene is TRBV11-3, the J gene TRBJ1-1; no clear D. V was clipped by 5 bases and J by 0 bases, with 7 bases between them. Germline V CDR1 and CDR2: SGHNT, YENEEA. The CDR3 runs 13 residues. The CDR3 sequence is CASSPRVNTEAFF. The DNA of the CDR3 is TGTGCCAGCAGCCCCCGAGTGAACACTGAAGCTTTCTTT.

The chain carries TRBV28 and TRBJ2-3, with 10 bases aligning to TRBD2. The junction had 17 bases not matched to a gene; V was cut back by 6 bases and J by 5 bases. This CDR3 has 18 residues. Germline CDR1 MDHEN, CDR2 SYDVKM. CDR3 in DNA: TGTGCCAGCAGCCACCCCGGGACTAGCGATGTATACCTAGATACGCAGTATTTT. It specifies CASSHPGTSDVYLDTQYF.

The chain couples TRBV25-1 to TRBJ2-7; 9 nucleotides agree with TRBD2. The CDR3 loop spans 14 amino acids. J lost 4 bases, V lost 7 bases, and 8 bases had no gene match. Germline lookup yields CDR1 MGHDK and CDR2 SYGVNS. For the CDR3, the DNA is TGTGCCAGCATTAGCGGGAGCTCAGGATACGAGCAGTACTTC. Translation gives CASISGSSGYEQYF.

This sequence joins TRBV7-9 and TRBJ1-2, with TRBD1 matching 7 bases. The CDR3 is 16 amino acids. Germline CDR1 SEHNR, CDR2 FQNEAQ (reference sequence). V lost 5 bases, J lost 1 base, and 10 bases stayed unmatched. The CDR3 reads CASSPSGQPINYGYTF. CDR3 nucleotides: TGTGCCAGCAGCCCATCGGGACAGCCGATTAACTATGGCTACACCTTC.

The rearrangement links TRBV28 to TRBJ2-7; 9 bases are shared with TRBD1. The ends lost 5 bases at V and 0 bases at J; junction bases unmatched: 8. This CDR3 region has 16 residues. The germline CDR1 and CDR2 sequences are MDHEN and SYDVKM. Here the CDR3 DNA reads TGTGCCAGCAGTCCGACGGACAGGGGCAGCTCCTACGAGCAGTACTTC. Residues: CASSPTDRGSSYEQYF.

The chain employs TRBV15 and TRBJ2-7, with D perhaps TRBD1 (6 bases). Trimming pared 3 bases from V and 5 bases from J, leaving 23 bases between. This CDR3 region has 17 residues. Germline V gene sequence: CDR1 LNHNV, CDR2 YYDKDF (reference sequence). CDR3 in amino acids: CATSSVPLNRESDEQYF. The CDR3 DNA sequence: TGTGCCACCAGCAGTGTCCCCCTCAACAGGGAAAGCGACGAGCAGTACTTC.

This clone was found a few times. The chain has TRBV5-6 and TRBJ2-7; D is ambiguous. Trimming removed 2 bases at V and 6 bases at J, with 12 bases between. CDR3 size: 13 residues. Germline CDR1 and CDR2: SGHDT and YYEEEE. CDR3 nucleotide sequence: TGTGCCAGCAGCTTAGTGTCCCTGAGCGAGCAGTACTTC. Its protein is CASSLVSLSEQYF.

This chain joins TRBV9 and TRBJ2-2; a possible D gene is TRBD2 (5 bases). The V end lost 0 bases, the J end lost 8 bases, and 11 bases lay between the germline ends. This CDR3 has 14 amino acids. The germline CDR1 and CDR2 sequences are SGDLS and YYNGEE. CDR3 in amino acids: CASSVDQRRGELFF. The CDR3 DNA sequence: TGTGCCAGCAGCGTAGACCAGCGGAGAGGGGAGCTGTTTTTT.

The genes are TRBV19 and TRBJ1-2; D is unresolved. Germline CDR1 LNHDA, CDR2 SQIVND (reference sequence). The CDR3 is made up of 14 amino acids. V gave up 3 bases and J gave up 0 bases, with 8 bases separating them. DNA of the CDR3: TGTGCCAGTAGTATCGGCGCGACTAACTATGGCTACACCTTC. As protein: CASSIGATNYGYTF.

The genes are TRBV7-6 and TRBJ1-1, with a tentative D call TRBD1 (5 bases). The CDR3 is 15 residues long. Germline assignment: CDR1 SGHVS and CDR2 FNYEAQ. V lost 5 bases and J lost 1, with 14 bases in between. For the CDR3, the DNA is TGTGCCAGCAGCCCTCAGGGCCGGGGGAACACTGAAGCTTTCTTT. Residues: CASSPQGRGNTEAFF.

The V call is TRBV2, the J call TRBJ2-5; TRBD2 matches at 7 bases. The CDR3 loop spans 14 amino acids. J lost 3 bases, V lost 4 bases, and 5 bases had no gene match. From germline, CDR1 is SNHLY and CDR2 FYNNEI. The CDR3: CASSVIAGEETQYF. For the CDR3, the DNA is TGTGCCAGCAGTGTCATTGCGGGAGAAGAGACCCAGTACTTC.

To note about this clone: The identical CDR3 is also encoded by other nucleotide sequences in the sample. The chain uses TRBV10-1 and TRBJ2-7, with 7 bases matching TRBD2. V dropped 6 bases and J dropped 0; count of bases not matched to a gene: 5. This CDR3 is 14 amino acids long. Germline-derived CDR1 and CDR2 are WNHNN and SYGVQD (reference sequence). The CDR3 here is CASSEGGSSYEQYF. CDR3 in DNA: TGCGCCAGCAGCGAGGGAGGGAGCTCCTACGAGCAGTACTTC.

The chain employs TRBV28 and TRBJ1-2, with 9 bases aligning to TRBD1. Trimming removed 4 bases from V and 6 bases from J; junction bases left unmatched: 9. This CDR3 is built from 15 residues. The germline gives CDR1 MDHEN, CDR2 SYDVKM. CDR3 nucleotide sequence: TGTGCCAGCAGTTCCTCCCTTGGGACAGGGCATGGCTACACCTTC. It is translated as CASSSSLGTGHGYTF.

The chain joins TRBV6-6 to TRBJ2-7; the D call may be TRBD1 or TRBD2 (5 bases each). Germline assignment: CDR1 MNHNY and CDR2 SVGAGI (reference sequence). Trimming removed 7 bases at V and 4 bases at J, with 14 bases between. This CDR3 has 13 amino acids. CDR3 coding DNA: TGTGCCAGCAAACGGGACGGAGGTTACGAGCAGTACTTC. Translation: CASKRDGGYEQYF.

The chain recombines TRBV28 with TRBJ1-1; 7 bases are a match to TRBD1. V shed 4 bases and J 3 bases; nucleotides not matched to a gene: 8. CDR1 is MDHEN and CDR2 is SYDVKM in the germline V gene. The CDR3 is made up of 15 amino acids. The CDR3 region is CASSSADRVYTEAFF. CDR3 DNA sequence: TGTGCCAGCAGTTCAGCAGACAGGGTTTACACTGAAGCTTTCTTT.

V gene TRBV11-2 combines with J gene TRBJ2-7, with 7 bases that match TRBD2. This CDR3 contains 14 residues. The junction had 6 bases not matched to a gene; V was cut back by 5 bases and J by 2 bases. Germline V gene sequence: CDR1 SGHAT, CDR2 FQNNGV. The chain's CDR3 is CASSIPGLTYEQYF. The CDR3 DNA reads TGTGCCAGCAGCATCCCGGGACTAACCTACGAGCAGTACTTC.